Listed below are T cell receptor beta chains from one sample, sequenced in a study of blood T cell repertoires in COVID-19. The protocol was immunoSEQ multiplex PCR, while the TCRdb copy is restricted to in-frame clones and leaves out a portion. The sample yields 410,000 or so clones, 70% to 90% seen once. The sample comprised peripheral blood. These receptors originate from a woman aged 40 to 50 with COVID-19, enrolled during active disease. Both conserved end residues are part of each CDR3. Fields, in order: V gene, clone size, D gene, J gene, CDR3 DNA, CDR3 protein. The D gene is left open where the match is weak. A clone size is listed for some rows: how often the clone was seen (once, few, many), or a class if it is expanded.

TRBV5-5	-	-	TRBJ2-7	TGTGCCAGCAGCTATACAGGGAGCTCCTACGAGCAGTACTTC	CASSYTGSSYEQYF
TRBV6-1	-	-	TRBJ2-7	TGTGCCAGCAGTGAAGCGCGGGGCAGGGGGTCCTACGAGCAGTACTTC	CASSEARGRGSYEQYF
TRBV18	-	TRBD1	TRBJ1-2	TGTGCCAGCTCACCACCCGGGACAGGGCGTGACTATGGCTACACCTTC	CASSPPGTGRDYGYTF
TRBV18	-	TRBD1	TRBJ1-2	TGTGCCAGCTCACCAGTGGACAGGGGATACTATGGCTACACCTTC	CASSPVDRGYYGYTF
TRBV3-1/TRBV3-2	-	-	TRBJ1-2	TGTGCCAGCAGCCTCCGGGAGTCTAACTATGGCTACACCTTC	CASSLRESNYGYTF
TRBV4-2	-	-	TRBJ2-5	TGTGCCAGCAGATCGGGACTTCGGGACCAAGAGACCCAGTACTTC	CASRSGLRDQETQYF
TRBV27	-	TRBD1	TRBJ1-2	TGTGCCAGCAGTGCCTACAGGGGGTCTGGCTACACCTTC	CASSAYRGSGYTF
TRBV15	-	-	TRBJ1-1	TGTGCCACCAGCAGAGAGGGCAGGGTTGACACTGAAGCTTTCTTT	CATSREGRVDTEAFF
TRBV18	-	-	TRBJ2-5	TGTGCCAGCTCACCACCGGCTTCGGAGACCCAGTACTTC	CASSPPASETQYF
TRBV7-3	few	TRBD2	TRBJ2-1	TGTGCCAGCAGCCAGACTAGCGGCAATTACAATGAGCAGTTCTTC	CASSQTSGNYNEQFF
TRBV28	-	-	TRBJ1-3	TGTGCCAGCAGCGTCGGGAACACCATATATTTT	CASSVGNTIYF
TRBV5-1	-	TRBD2	TRBJ2-1	TGCGCCAGCAGCTTGGGGACTAGCCCCTACAATGAGCAGTTCTTC	CASSLGTSPYNEQFF
TRBV2	-	TRBD1	TRBJ2-4	TGTGCCAGCAGTGAGGGGACAGGGTCAACCAAAAACATTCAGTACTTC	CASSEGTGSTKNIQYF
TRBV28	-	-	TRBJ1-2	TGTGCCAGCAGCCGAATGGGAGGGGCGGCTGGCTACACCTTC	CASSRMGGAAGYTF
TRBV2	many	-	TRBJ2-7	TGTGCCAGCTGCGCGTTGTCGTACGAGCAGTACTTC	CASCALSYEQYF
TRBV6-2/TRBV6-3	-	TRBD1	TRBJ2-2	TGTGCCAGCAGTTACTCGGTCACAGGGGACACCGGGGAGCTGTTTTTT	CASSYSVTGDTGELFF
TRBV6-6	once	-	TRBJ2-1	TGTGCCAGCAGCCCCGGCGGGTATGAGCAGTTCTTC	CASSPGGYEQFF
TRBV7-9	-	-	TRBJ2-7	TGTGCCAGCAGGGACAGAACCTACGAGCAGTACTTC	CASRDRTYEQYF
TRBV7-2	once	TRBD2	TRBJ2-1	TGTGCCAGCAGCTCCCGACTAGCGGGAGGGCGTGAGCAGTTCTTC	CASSSRLAGGREQFF
TRBV19	-	-	TRBJ1-4	TGTGCCAGTAGTTCTCGACAGGAACGCTTATGGGAAAAACTGTTTTTT	CASSSRQERLWEKLFF
TRBV7-8	-	-	TRBJ1-1	TGTGCCAGCAGCTCCCATGGTTATGGGGCAGGTCTTTTCTTT	CASSSHGYGAGLFF
TRBV24-1	-	TRBD1	TRBJ1-3	TGTGCCACCAGTGATCCCGGGACAGCTGGAAACACCATATATTTT	CATSDPGTAGNTIYF
TRBV15	-	TRBD1	TRBJ1-4	TGTGCCACCAGCAGAGAAACAGGGGAAGCTAATGAAAAACTGTTTTTT	CATSRETGEANEKLFF
TRBV14	-	-	TRBJ1-3	TGTGCCAGCGGCCTCATTGGAAACACCATATATTTT	CASGLIGNTIYF
TRBV12-3/TRBV12-4	-	-	TRBJ2-3	TGTGCCAGCTCCCGGGGTTCAGATACGCAGTATTTT	CASSRGSDTQYF
TRBV24-1	-	-	TRBJ2-5	TGTGCCACCTCCTCGGCGGGGGCTCGGGGGCTGGAAGAGACCCAGTACTTC	CATSSAGARGLEETQYF
TRBV6-4	-	TRBD1	TRBJ2-3	TGTGCCAGCAGTGAACAGGACAGGGGACACACAGATACGCAGTATTTT	CASSEQDRGHTDTQYF
TRBV28	-	-	TRBJ2-6	TGTGCCAGCAGCTCATATAGTAGTGTTAGGGCCAACGTCCTGACTTTC	CASSSYSSVRANVLTF